The 8 T cell receptor beta chains reported below all come from one sample, sequenced in a study of beta chain features in type 1 diabetes (dated by TCRdb to 2016 to 2018). Which antigens these TCRs recognize remains unknown. General findings and caveats noted by the study authors: In all four CD4+ subsets, TCRB CDR3 length was moderately but significantly shorter in type 1 diabetes patients.

Libraries were built with the immunoSEQ multiplex PCR assay. All of the isolated RNA was reverse transcribed with the High Capacity cDNA Reverse Transcription Kit, so expressed TCRB transcripts were sequenced. TCRdb obtained this table from immuneACCESS and retained in-frame rearrangements with V and J assigned. These tables miss some clones; where compared with another copy, unresolved V genes account for less than half of the shortfall, and the remainder is unexplained. In all, the sample holds 95,000 to 150,000 clones, and roughly 15% of those were seen once. Jointly, the top ten make up 2% to 2.5% of the sample. The sequenced sample was central memory CD4+ T cells from blood. These receptors all come from a man under 40 with type 1 diabetes.

The chain has TRBV5-6 and TRBJ1-6, with unresolved D. CDR3 length: 12 residues. Trimming removed 3 bases at V and 7 bases at J, with 5 bases between. Germline-derived CDR1 and CDR2 are SGHDT and YYEEEE. CDR3 nucleotides: TGTGCCAGCAGCTATGGGAATTCACCCCTCCACTTT. Protein: CASSYGNSPLHF.

This clone was seen repeatedly, ten times or more. This chain joins TRBV2 and TRBJ1-2; D is unclear. This CDR3 has 13 residues. Germline V gene sequence: CDR1 SNHLY, CDR2 FYNNEI. The V gene lost 5 bases and the J gene lost 2 bases, with 9 bases spanning the gap. CDR3 region: CASSTDVNYGYTF. The CDR3 nucleotides are TGTGCCAGCAGTACGGACGTGAACTATGGCTACACCTTC.

This clone has a handful of counts. The J gene is TRBJ2-7, the V gene TRBV14, with D unclear. V was cut by 0 bases and J by 6 bases, with 12 bases left in between. The CDR3 runs to 14 residues. CDR1 is SGHDN and CDR2 is FVKESK in the germline V gene. CDR3 protein: CASSQELSFSEQYF. In nucleotides, the CDR3 is TGTGCCAGCAGCCAAGAATTAAGTTTTAGCGAGCAGTACTTC.

This clone was observed a handful of times. The CDR3 sequence is CASRFQGGETQYF. The CDR3 bases are TGTGCCAGCAGGTTCCAGGGGGGAGAGACCCAGTACTTC. The J gene is TRBJ2-5, the V gene TRBV6-5, with D possibly matching TRBD1 (7 bases). Germline loops: CDR1 MNHEY, CDR2 SVGAGI. The CDR3 is 13 residues long. Trimming stripped 6 bases from V and 4 bases from J, with 12 bases between.

V gene TRBV25-1 combines with J gene TRBJ1-5, with 10 bases fitting TRBD1. CDR1 is MGHDK and CDR2 is SYGVNS in the germline V gene. J gave up 8 bases and V 11 bases, and 6 bases lay outside the gene matches. The CDR3 sequence is 12 residues long. The CDR3 sequence is CARDRGGEPQHF. The CDR3 region has the DNA TGTGCCCGGGACAGGGGCGGGGAGCCCCAGCATTTT.

This clone came up a few times. V and J are TRBV20-1 and TRBJ1-2; D not resolved. CDR1 is DFQATT and CDR2 is SNEGSKA in the germline V gene (reference sequence). The CDR3 covers 10 residues. V was trimmed by 2 bases and J by 6 bases, leaving 4 bases between them. CDR3 nucleotide sequence: TGCAGTGCTAGAAGTAATGGCTACACCTTC. Protein product: CSARSNGYTF.

This clone was recorded a few times. The chain is built from TRBV28 and TRBJ2-2; no firm D call. This CDR3 is built from 16 residues. V was trimmed by 6 bases and J by 0 bases, leaving 14 bases between them. Per the germline V gene, CDR1 is MDHEN and CDR2 is SYDVKM. This CDR3 reads CASRGPRVSNTGELFF. The DNA for the CDR3 is TGTGCCAGCAGAGGGCCAAGGGTATCGAACACCGGGGAGCTGTTTTTT.

This clone was observed a handful of times. The chain is built from TRBV6-1 and TRBJ2-3; 11 positions agree with TRBD2. The CDR3 spans 17 residues. J was trimmed by 4 bases and V by 4 bases; bases with no gene match: 10. The germline gives CDR1 MNHNS, CDR2 SASEGT. CDR3 loop: CASSATLTSGVADTQYF. In DNA, the CDR3 is TGTGCCAGCAGTGCCACCCTGACTAGCGGGGTGGCAGATACGCAGTATTTT.